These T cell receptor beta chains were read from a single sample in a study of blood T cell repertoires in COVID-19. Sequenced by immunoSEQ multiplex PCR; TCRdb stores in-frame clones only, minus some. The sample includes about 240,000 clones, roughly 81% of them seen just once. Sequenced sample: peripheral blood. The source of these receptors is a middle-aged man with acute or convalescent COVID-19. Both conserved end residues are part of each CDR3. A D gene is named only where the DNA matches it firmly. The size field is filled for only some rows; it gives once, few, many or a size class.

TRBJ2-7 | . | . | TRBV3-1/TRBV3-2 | CASSPGLLGPYEQYF | TGTGCCAGCAGCCCTGGTCTCCTGGGCCCCTACGAGCAGTACTTC
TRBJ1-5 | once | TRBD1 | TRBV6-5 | CASRKSGGFQPQHF | TGTGCCAGCAGGAAATCAGGGGGCTTTCAGCCCCAGCATTTT
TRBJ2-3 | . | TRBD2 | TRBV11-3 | CASSLEWAASGPYTDTQYF | TGTGCCAGCAGCTTAGAATGGGCGGCTAGCGGGCCCTACACAGATACGCAGTATTTT
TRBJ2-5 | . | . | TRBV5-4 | CASSLDRGVQETQYF | TGTGCCAGCAGCTTGGATAGGGGTGTCCAAGAGACCCAGTACTTC
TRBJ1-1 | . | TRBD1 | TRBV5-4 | CASSWDRESEAFF | TGTGCCAGCAGCTGGGACAGGGAATCTGAAGCTTTCTTT
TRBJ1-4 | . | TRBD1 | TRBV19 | CASSIDYWDSQNEKLFF | TGTGCCAGTAGTATAGATTACTGGGACAGTCAGAATGAAAAACTGTTTTTT
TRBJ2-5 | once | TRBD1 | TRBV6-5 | CASRTPGQGWETQYF | TGTGCCAGCAGGACGCCGGGACAGGGCTGGGAGACCCAGTACTTC
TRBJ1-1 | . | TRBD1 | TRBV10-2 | CASRQTGGLLSTEAFF | TGCGCCAGCAGACAGACAGGGGGCCTTTTGTCGACTGAAGCTTTCTTT
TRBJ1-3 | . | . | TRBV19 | CASSIGGSRNTIYF | TGTGCCAGTAGTATAGGCGGCAGCAGAAACACCATATATTTT
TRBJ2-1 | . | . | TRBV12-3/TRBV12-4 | CASSLRAGNEQFF | TGTGCCAGCAGTTTAAGGGCAGGGAATGAGCAGTTCTTC
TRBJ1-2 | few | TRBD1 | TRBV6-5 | CASTQPGQWSHGYTF | TGTGCCAGCACTCAACCGGGACAGTGGAGCCATGGCTACACCTTC
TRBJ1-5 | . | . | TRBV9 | CASSVDGDTTQPQHF | TGTGCCAGCAGCGTAGACGGGGATACCACTCAGCCCCAGCATTTT
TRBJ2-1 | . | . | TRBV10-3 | CAISPGTPYNEQFF | TGTGCCATCAGCCCCGGGACACCCTACAATGAGCAGTTCTTC
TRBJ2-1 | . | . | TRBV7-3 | CASSSGTGPEFF | TGTGCCAGCAGCTCCGGGACTGGACCGGAGTTCTTC
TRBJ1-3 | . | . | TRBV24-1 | CATSVLESSGNTIYF | TGTGCCACCAGTGTCCTTGAGAGCTCTGGAAACACCATATATTTT
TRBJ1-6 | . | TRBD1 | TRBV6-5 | CASRGRDSYNSPLHF | TGTGCCAGCAGGGGCCGGGACAGCTATAATTCACCCCTCCACTTT
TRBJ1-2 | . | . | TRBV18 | CASSGGDNYGYTF | TGTGCCAGCTCAGGGGGGGACAACTATGGCTACACCTTC
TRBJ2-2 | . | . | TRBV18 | CASSEQKYTGELFF | TGTGCCAGCTCAGAACAGAAGTACACCGGGGAGCTGTTTTTT
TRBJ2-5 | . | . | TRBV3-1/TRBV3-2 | CASSQEARVGQETQYF | TGTGCCAGCAGCCAAGAGGCGAGGGTGGGTCAAGAGACCCAGTACTTC
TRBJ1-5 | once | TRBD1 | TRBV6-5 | CASSTDRDRPQHF | TGTGCCAGCAGCACGGACAGGGATAGGCCCCAGCATTTT
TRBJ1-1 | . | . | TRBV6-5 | CASSPRGGTEAFF | TGTGCCAGCAGCCCAAGAGGGGGAACTGAAGCTTTCTTT
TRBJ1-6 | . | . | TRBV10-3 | CAISESRGVTNSPLHF | TGTGCCATCAGTGAGTCGCGCGGGGTAACCAATTCACCCCTCCACTTT
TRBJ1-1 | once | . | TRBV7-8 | CASSLYGSLEAFF | TGTGCCAGCAGCTTGTACGGGTCACTTGAAGCTTTCTTT
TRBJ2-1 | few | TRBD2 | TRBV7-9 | CASSIQTSRDNEQFF | TGTGCCAGCAGCATTCAGACTAGCCGAGACAATGAGCAGTTCTTC
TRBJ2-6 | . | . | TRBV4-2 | CASSRGTGGLSGANVLTF | TGTGCCAGCAGCCGAGGGACCGGGGGGCTCTCTGGGGCCAACGTCCTGACTTTC
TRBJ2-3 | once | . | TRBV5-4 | CASSVPPQGLATDTQYF | TGTGCCAGCAGCGTCCCACCACAGGGTTTGGCCACAGATACGCAGTATTTT
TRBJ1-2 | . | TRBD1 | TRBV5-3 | CARSCGTGVYGYTF | TGTGCCAGAAGCTGCGGGACAGGGGTCTATGGCTACACCTTC
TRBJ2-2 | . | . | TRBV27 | CASSYSAGELFF | TGTGCCAGCAGTTATAGCGCCGGGGAGCTGTTTTTT
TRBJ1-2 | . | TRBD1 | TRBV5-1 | CASSLEGTGMLYGYTF | TGCGCCAGCAGCTTGGAAGGGACAGGGATGCTCTATGGCTACACCTTC
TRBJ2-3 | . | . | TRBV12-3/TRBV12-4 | CASSTRRGTQYF | TGTGCCAGCAGTACTAGACGAGGTACGCAGTATTTT
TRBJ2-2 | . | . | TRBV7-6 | CASSFLSPSAANTGELFF | TGTGCCAGCAGCTTTTTGAGTCCTAGCGCAGCGAACACCGGGGAGCTGTTTTTT
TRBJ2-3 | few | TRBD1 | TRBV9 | CASSVGQFAIDTQYF | TGTGCCAGCAGCGTGGGACAGTTTGCGATAGATACGCAGTATTTT
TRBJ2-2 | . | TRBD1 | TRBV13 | CASSSGTVVTGELFF | TGTGCCAGCAGTTCCGGGACAGTAGTCACCGGGGAGCTGTTTTTT
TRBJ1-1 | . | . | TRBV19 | CASTLNAEGDTEAFF | TGTGCCAGTACTCTCAATGCCGAAGGAGACACTGAAGCTTTCTTT
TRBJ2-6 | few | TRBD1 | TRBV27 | CASSPDRDGANVLTF | TGTGCCAGCAGTCCGGACAGGGATGGGGCCAACGTCCTGACTTTC
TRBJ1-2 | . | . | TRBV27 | CASSSWEDGYTF | TGTGCCAGCAGCTCGTGGGAGGATGGCTACACCTTC
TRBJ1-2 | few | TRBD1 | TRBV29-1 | CSVEVPRLGQGMYGYTF | TGCAGCGTTGAAGTTCCCCGGTTGGGACAGGGAATGTATGGCTACACCTTC
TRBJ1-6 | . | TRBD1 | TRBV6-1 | CASWTGGNSPLHF | TGTGCCAGTTGGACAGGGGGAAATTCACCCCTCCACTTT